The present T cell receptor (beta chain) was sequenced within a study of technical replicates of blood from a handful of donors. Germline values: CDR1 GTSNPN, CDR2 SVGIG (reference sequence). CDR3 length equals 14 residues. With V trimmed by 4 bases and J by 6 bases, 11 bases remained unmatched. The table came from immunoSEQ multiplex PCR; TCRdb's copy has only in-frame clones and leaves some out. Here the sample spans 50,000 to 75,000 clones, about 94% being singletons. This TCR derives from a human donor in good health. Some clones in this sample may be carry-over from other donors' samples. The rearrangement links TRBV30 to TRBJ1-2, with TRBD1 matching 7 bases. Sample: PBMCs. This CDR3 reads CAWTRGAGGNGYTF. In nucleotides, the CDR3 is TGTGCCTGGACCAGGGGGGCAGGGGGGAATGGCTACACCTTC.